The clone carrying this TCR beta chain was seen more than once but under ten times. What it recognizes is unknown. The CDR3 runs 13 residues. The germline V gene has CDR1 DFQATT and CDR2 SNEGSKA (reference sequence). V lost 5 bases and J 1 base, leaving 11 bases between the germline ends. The sample comes from a study of identical twins. TCRdb ran MiXCR on the 5' RACE reads and lists one entry per CDR3 protein. Of about 1.7 million distinct CDR3 sequences in the sample, about 32% were seen once. Study findings and constraints: For zero-insertion analyses, partial confounding could come from invariant MAIT and iNKT cells.

The rearrangement uses TRBV20-1 and TRBJ2-5, with a weak D call TRBD2 (5 bases). The TCR sequence derives from a newborn girl in good health. Source material: cord blood. CDR3 region: CSARPSGQETQYF. The CDR3 region has the DNA TGCAGTGCTCGGCCAAGCGGCCAAGAGACCCAGTACTTC.